Here is one T cell receptor beta chain with its context. Germline assignment: CDR1 SGHTA and CDR2 FQGTGA. Trimming stripped 0 bases from V and 2 bases from J, with 10 bases between. The CDR3 is 15 amino acids. This record comes from a study of cytomegalovirus exposure and HLA in healthy donors. Primers: 60 Vbeta forward and 13 Jbeta reverse. Only in-frame clones appear in the TCRdb table, and some are missing; sequencing was by immunoSEQ multiplex PCR. The table records under 200,000 clones, around 79% of them present only once. Each donor's status was that of a healthy bone marrow donor. The J gene is TRBJ2-5, the V gene TRBV7-3; a possible D gene is TRBD1 (5 bases). The origin of this receptor is a female donor in good health and CMV-seronegative. Sequencing used PBMCs. CDR3 sequence (DNA): TGTGCCAGCAGCTTAACACCCAAGGGGCAAGAGACCCAGTACTTC. Encoded protein: CASSLTPKGQETQYF.